This TCR beta chain was recovered during a study of CD8 T cells in ankylosing spondylitis. Study-wide findings and caveats: Blood of patients with ankylosing spondylitis appeared to be characterized by a TCR beta motif of eight highly homologous variants.

Germline CDR1 reads SGHAT; CDR2 reads FQNNGV. CDR3 size: 13 residues. V dropped 7 bases and J dropped 1 base, with 11 bases sitting between them. TCRdb analysed the 5' RACE reads with MiXCR anew, one entry per CDR3 protein. The sample lists some 300,000 distinct CDR3 sequences; less than 25% were seen once. A few counts support this clonotype. Its antigen remains unknown. This clonotype was sampled from a female donor with ankylosing spondylitis or in good health (not recorded which). The sequencing input was blood, either unsorted or a sorted T cell fraction (not recorded which). The chain couples TRBV11-2 to TRBJ2-7; D is ambiguous. In DNA, the CDR3 is TGTGCCAGCACCCCACGAAGGTCCTACGAGCAGTACTTC. It codes for CASTPRRSYEQYF.